What follows are 13 T cell receptor beta chains derived from one specimen sequenced in a study of cytomegalovirus exposure and HLA in healthy donors. Method: immunoSEQ multiplex PCR; TCRdb's copy keeps in-frame clones and lacks some. The table has roughly 80,000 clones, about 92% seen once. Material for sequencing was PBMCs. The receptor source for this set is a young man in good health and CMV-seronegative.

The gene calls are TRBV7-3 and TRBJ2-5; 9 bases line up with TRBD1. Germline V CDR1 and CDR2: SGHTA, FQGTGA. The CDR3 is made up of 14 amino acids. V lost 5 bases and J lost 6; bases outside the gene matches: 7. The CDR3: CASSVTGGGKTQYF. The DNA for the CDR3 is TGTGCCAGCAGCGTGACAGGGGGAGGGAAGACCCAGTACTTC. The full variable domain, completed using reference TRBV7-3 and TRBJ2-5, is GAGVSQTPSNKVTEKGKYVELRCDPISGHTALYWYRQSLGQGPEFLIYFQGTGAADDSGLPNDRFFAVRPEGSVSTLKIQRTERGDSAVYLCASSVTGGGKTQYFGPGTRLLVL.

The V and J genes are TRBV30 and TRBJ2-3, with TRBD1 identical over 8 bases. Germline V gene data show CDR1 as GTSNPN and CDR2 as SVGIG (reference sequence). The junction had 5 bases not matched to a gene; V was cut back by 1 base and J by 5 bases. The CDR3 sequence is 14 residues long. CDR3 in amino acids: CAWSARGRGDTQYF. CDR3 nucleotide sequence: TGTGCCTGGAGTGCCAGGGGGCGGGGAGATACGCAGTATTTT.

The chain links TRBV7-2 to TRBJ2-7; D is possibly TRBD2 (6 bases). Germline CDR1 and CDR2: SGHTA and FQGNSA. The ends were cut back, 4 bases at V and 2 bases at J, with 12 bases in the middle. The CDR3 contains 14 residues. The CDR3 is CASSSGLITYEQYF. CDR3 nucleotides: TGTGCCAGCAGCTCGGGACTTATCACCTACGAGCAGTACTTC.

This rearrangement joins TRBV7-9 to TRBJ2-7, with D tentatively TRBD1 (6 bases). Per the germline V gene, CDR1 is SEHNR and CDR2 is FQNEAQ (reference sequence). Trimming removed 1 base at V and 1 base at J, with 11 bases between. There are 15 residues in the CDR3. For the CDR3, the DNA is TGTGCCAGCAGCTTAGTCACAGGGACGTCCTACGAGCAGTACTTC. This encodes CASSLVTGTSYEQYF.

This clone appeared a single time. This rearrangement joins TRBV6-5 to TRBJ1-5; TRBD1 aligns across 9 bases. This CDR3 has 15 residues. Germline V gene lookup returns CDR1 MNHEY and CDR2 SVGAGI. V lost 4 bases to trimming and J lost 7 bases; unmatched junction nucleotides: 8. As DNA, the CDR3 is TGTGCCAGCAGTTCCTCAACAGGGGGCGGGCAGCCCCAGCATTTT. It is translated as CASSSSTGGGQPQHF.

This clone has a single count. V gene TRBV7-6 combines with J gene TRBJ2-5, with 12 bases matching TRBD1. CDR1 is SGHVS and CDR2 is FNYEAQ in the germline V gene. V was pared by 1 base and J by 3 bases, with 12 bases of the junction left unmatched. The CDR3 is 19 residues long. The CDR3 region is CASSLEAYGGTGGKETQYF. CDR3 nucleotides: TGTGCCAGCAGCTTAGAGGCGTATGGGGGGACAGGGGGCAAAGAGACCCAGTACTTC.

The chain has TRBV11-2 and TRBJ1-2; D is ambiguous. CDR3 size: 14 residues. The germline V and J ends were trimmed by 3 bases and 2 bases, with 10 bases remaining between them. Germline CDR1 and CDR2: SGHAT and FQNNGV. Written as DNA, the CDR3 is TGTGCCAGCAGCTTCGTAACCGGGAACTATGGCTACACCTTC. Its translation: CASSFVTGNYGYTF.

The chain combines TRBV5-4 with TRBJ2-1; maybe TRBD2 (6 bases). V was shortened by 4 bases and J by 4 bases, with 15 bases between the two germline ends. The germline CDR1 and CDR2 sequences are SGHNT and YYREEE (reference sequence). The CDR3 has 15 residues. CDR3 bases: TGTGCCAGCAGCGACAGCCGCGGGGCGTACAATGAGCAGTTCTTC. Translated, it gives CASSDSRGAYNEQFF.

This clone was detected once. V gene TRBV7-2 combines with J gene TRBJ1-1, with a tentative D call TRBD1 (5 bases). With 1 base removed from V and 4 bases from J, the gap between germline ends came to 13 bases. This CDR3 is built from 15 residues. CDR1 and CDR2 (germline): SGHTA, FQGNSA. Here the CDR3 DNA reads TGTGCCAGCAGCTTAGGGGGAGGTGGGGGCACTGAAGCTTTCTTT. Amino acid sequence: CASSLGGGGGTEAFF.

This clone appeared a single time. The chain combines TRBV4-2 with TRBJ1-1; D not certain. CDR3 length equals 13 residues. CDR1 LGHNA and CDR2 YNFKEQ come from the germline V gene. The V end was cut by 1 base, the J end by 4 bases, with 7 bases between. CDR3 protein: CASSQGRGTEAFF. The CDR3 coding sequence is TGTGCCAGCAGCCAAGGCCGGGGCACTGAAGCTTTCTTT.

This sequence joins TRBV6-5 and TRBJ2-3; 10 bases match TRBD2. Germline V gene data show CDR1 as MNHEY and CDR2 as SVGAGI. The CDR3 is 16 amino acids. J was trimmed by 5 bases and V by 4 bases; bases with no gene match: 9. This CDR3 is CASSLLAGRRGDTQYF. In DNA form, the CDR3 reads TGTGCCAGCAGTTTACTAGCGGGACGGCGGGGAGATACGCAGTATTTT.

This clone was seen once. V and J are TRBV11-2 and TRBJ1-1; D uncertain. Germline V CDR1 and CDR2: SGHAT, FQNNGV. The CDR3 is made up of 14 amino acids. V was cut by 5 bases and J by 11 bases, with 21 bases left in between. This CDR3 is CASSPPDRGWTAFF. In nucleotides, the CDR3 is TGTGCCAGCAGCCCCCCTGACCGGGGTTGGACGGCTTTCTTT. Using reference TRBV11-2 and TRBJ1-1 for the parts outside the CDR3, the full variable domain is EAGVAQSPRYKIIEKRQSVAFWCNPISGHATLYWYQQILGQGPKLLIQFQNNGVVDDSQLPKDRFSAERLKGVDSTLKIQPAKLEDSAVYLCASSPPDRGWTAFFGQGTRLTVV.

This clone is deemed medium-sized. The same CDR3 also results from other DNA sequences found in this sample. The chain combines TRBV6-1 with TRBJ2-7, with 10 bases aligning to TRBD2. V gave up 1 base and J gave up 0 bases; unmatched junction bases: 0. Germline CDR1 reads MNHNS; CDR2 reads SASEGT. This CDR3 comprises 15 residues. CDR3 sequence reads: CASSEGTSGSYEQYF. CDR3 bases: TGTGCCAGCAGTGAAGGGACTAGCGGCTCCTACGAGCAGTACTTC.